The entry that follows covers one T cell receptor (beta chain) sequence. The data were obtained in a study of blood T cell repertoires in COVID-19. On the study more broadly: Sites across the United States, Italy and Spain contributed samples from acute and convalescent COVID-19. PBMCs, B-cell-depleted T cells, or T cells were the source of the cDNA or gDNA that made up the material.

Methods used by the authors: Amplification of reference gene primers was used by the study to estimate nucleated cell counts. Method: immunoSEQ multiplex PCR; TCRdb's copy keeps in-frame clones and lacks some. From that table come the V and J calls and clone size; the DNA was used to work out D and trimming. The sample has 150,000 to 200,000 clones, approximately 93% seen once. Losses at the gene ends were 0 bases for V and 8 bases for J; bases not matched to a gene: 4. CDR1 is SQVTM and CDR2 is ANQGSEA in the germline V gene. The CDR3 is 13 amino acids. Seattle patient enrollment occurred during active infection, with longitudinal follow-up thereafter.

V gene TRBV29-1 combines with J gene TRBJ1-2; TRBD1 matches 9 bases. The sequenced sample was peripheral blood. The receptor was isolated from a woman aged 55-69 years with COVID-19, enrolled during active disease. The CDR3 sequence: CSVEDRGQGGYTF. Here the CDR3 DNA reads TGCAGCGTTGAAGATAGGGGACAGGGCGGCTACACCTTC.